This is a list of T cell receptor beta chains from one sample in a study of monozygotic twins with inflammatory bowel disease. TCRdb re-analyzed the 5' RACE reads; it lists each CDR3 protein once, without DNA. Its listing shows roughly 150,000 distinct CDR3 sequences. The sample was blood. The receptors here all came from a human donor with ulcerative colitis or Crohn's disease, or a healthy co-twin of an affected twin (not recorded which). The CDR3 runs from the conserved cysteine through the conserved F or W. Fields, in order: V gene, J gene, CDR3 protein.

v_call: TRBV4-2; j_call: TRBJ1-5; cdr3_aa: CASSPRPRGQDMNQPQHF
v_call: TRBV7-9; j_call: TRBJ2-2; cdr3_aa: CASKMGPDTGELFF
v_call: TRBV28; j_call: TRBJ1-2; cdr3_aa: CASSLIRLGLYGYTF
v_call: TRBV30; j_call: TRBJ2-2; cdr3_aa: CAWSRAAGVTGELFF
v_call: TRBV7-3; j_call: TRBJ2-7; cdr3_aa: CASSAQGGNYEQYF
v_call: TRBV20-1; j_call: TRBJ2-7; cdr3_aa: CSARYPRQEQYF
v_call: TRBV20-1; j_call: TRBJ1-4; cdr3_aa: CGGRQGGEKLFF
v_call: TRBV24-1; j_call: TRBJ2-7; cdr3_aa: CATSDPLDRGGLEQYF
v_call: TRBV4-1; j_call: TRBJ2-2; cdr3_aa: CASRSLGQPNTGELFF
v_call: TRBV6-1; j_call: TRBJ1-5; cdr3_aa: CASGRTGGNQPQHF